Each of the 16 T cell receptor beta chains below was sequenced from the same sample in a study of low-dose radiotherapy and immunotherapy resistance in tumors. Time point given: after trial treatment. Indicated treatment: LDRT plus nivolumab, ipilimumab, low-dose cyclophosphamide and aspirin (RACIN trial). Primers used for first-strand cDNA, a TRAV- and TRBV-specific set, covered both alpha and beta chains. TCR amplification ran roughly 21 PCR cycles using constant-region and V-primer adapter primers. TCRdb redid the calling of the reads with MiXCR, one entry per CDR3 protein. The sample includes around 100,000 distinct CDR3 sequences, roughly 19% of them seen just once. Sequencing was performed on PBMCs, taken after low-dose radiotherapy plus immunotherapy. Receptors were obtained from a female donor with ovarian cancer.

V usage is TRBV4-2 and J usage is TRBJ2-1; 7 nucleotides align to TRBD2. Looked up from germline, CDR1 is LGHNA and CDR2 is YNFKEQ. The CDR3 is 17 amino acids. V shed 1 base, J shed 5 bases, and the junction held 11 bases outside the gene matches. The CDR3 nucleotides are TGTGCCAGCAGCCAAGTGGGTGGGCTAGCGGTCCACAATGAGCAGTTCTTC. Translation gives CASSQVGGLAVHNEQFF.

The genes are TRBV21-1 and TRBJ2-7. TRBV21-1 is a pseudogene. The CDR3 totals 11 residues. The CDR3 DNA sequence: TGTGCCAGCAGCTGCGGATACGAGCAGTACTTC. The encoded protein is CASSCGYEQYF.

Ten or more counts support this clonotype. The chain uses TRBV28 and TRBJ1-5; TRBD1 is a possible D gene (6 bases). The CDR3 contains 15 residues. Trimming left V 3 bases short and J 2 bases short, with 11 bases between. Germline CDR1 reads MDHEN; CDR2 reads SYDVKM. Written as DNA, the CDR3 is TGTGCCAGCAGTTTCACAGGGCAAGGCAATCAGCCCCAGCATTTT. Its translation: CASSFTGQGNQPQHF.

This clonotype was found once. A single base separates this from a much larger clone, so it may be a read error. The V gene is TRBV5-8, the J gene TRBJ2-7, with 10 nucleotides matching TRBD2. CDR1 is SGHTS, CDR2 YDEGEE, per germline. Losses at the gene ends were 3 bases for V and 5 bases for J; bases not matched to a gene: 8. The CDR3 spans 15 residues. The CDR3 sequence: CASSSGPAGGNEQYF. DNA for the CDR3: TGTGCCAGCAGCTCAGGACCAGCGGGAGGGAACGAGCAGTACTTC.

This clonotype was counted many times. This chain uses TRBV7-2 with TRBJ1-5; tentative D call: TRBD1 (5 bases). The CDR3 totals 13 residues. V lost 5 bases, J lost 6 bases, and 11 bases lay in between. Germline CDR1 reads SGHTA; CDR2 reads FQGNSA. The CDR3 here is CASSPGLGQPQHF. CDR3 in DNA: TGTGCCAGCAGCCCAGGGTTGGGTCAGCCCCAGCATTTT. The full variable domain, in which reference TRBV7-2 and TRBJ1-5 provide the parts outside the CDR3, is GAGVSQSPSNKVTEKGKDVELRCDPISGHTALYWYRQSLGQGLEFLIYFQGNSAPDKSGLPSDRFSAERTGGSVSTLTIQRTQQEDSAVYLCASSPGLGQPQHFGDGTRLSIL.

In this sample, this clonotype turned up many times. The rearrangement uses TRBV12-3 or TRBV12-4 and TRBJ1-5; tentatively, D is TRBD1 (6 bases). V dropped 5 bases and J dropped 6 bases, with 14 bases sitting between them. The CDR3 sequence is 14 residues long. CDR3 in DNA: TGTGCCAGCAGTATTGGGGGGGGCTCTCAGCCCCAGCATTTT. Its protein is CASSIGGGSQPQHF.

In its sample, this clonotype was seen a few times. The V gene is TRBV29-1, the J gene TRBJ1-1, with D unresolved. Trimming removed 4 bases from V and 3 bases from J, with 3 bases in between. CDR1 SQVTM and CDR2 ANQGSEA come from the germline V gene. This CDR3 contains 10 residues. The CDR3 nucleotides are TGCAGCGTTGGTCACACTGAAGCTTTCTTT. Its protein is CSVGHTEAFF.

In this sample, this clonotype turned up a few times. The chain employs TRBV5-1 and TRBJ2-1, with a weak D call TRBD2 (5 bases). V was trimmed by 3 bases and J by 1 base, leaving 14 bases between them. Germline V gene sequence: CDR1 SGHRS, CDR2 YFSETQ. The CDR3 has 16 residues. The CDR3, as DNA: TGCGCCAGCAGCTCTGGCCCCGGAGGATCCTACAATGAGCAGTTCTTC. It encodes CASSSGPGGSYNEQFF.

This clonotype occurred many times. The chain uses TRBV2 and TRBJ2-5; 13 nucleotides match TRBD2. The CDR3 covers 20 residues. Looked up from germline, CDR1 is SNHLY and CDR2 is FYNNEI. V was clipped by 0 bases and J by 0 bases; unmatched bases: 10. CDR3 residues: CASSEALPGLAGRYQETQYF. Here the CDR3 DNA reads TGTGCCAGCAGTGAAGCGCTTCCGGGACTAGCGGGAAGGTACCAAGAGACCCAGTACTTC. The full variable domain, its missing parts supplied by reference TRBV2 and TRBJ2-5, is EPEVTQTPSHQVTQMGQEVILRCVPISNHLYFYWYRQILGQKVEFLVSFYNNEISEKSEIFDDQFSVERPDGSNFTLKIRSTKLEDSAMYFCASSEALPGLAGRYQETQYFGPGTRLLVL.

This clonotype was detected ten times or more. The chain joins TRBV4-1 to TRBJ1-5; TRBD1 agrees at 9 bases. This CDR3 is built from 15 residues. V shed 4 bases, J shed 3 bases, and the junction held 4 bases outside the gene matches. Germline CDR1 is MGHRA and CDR2 is YSYEKL. CDR3 coding DNA: TGCGCCAGCAGCCTTACAGGGGGCCCCAATCAGCCCCAGCATTTT. It translates to CASSLTGGPNQPQHF.

This clonotype was observed many times. V gene TRBV7-9 combines with J gene TRBJ2-6; D assignment may be TRBD1 or TRBD2 (5 bases each). V lost 5 bases to trimming and J lost 1 base, with 18 bases between them. The CDR3 is 18 residues long. Per germline, CDR1 SEHNR and CDR2 FQNEAQ (reference sequence). CDR3: CASSKWGRSTSGANVLTF. CDR3 sequence (DNA): TGTGCCAGCAGCAAATGGGGACGGAGTACTTCTGGGGCCAACGTCCTGACTTTC.

Notes on this clonotype: A far larger clone is just one base off, so this is likely a read error. The chain carries TRBV11-2 and TRBJ2-1, with TRBD2 matching over 9 bases. CDR1 and CDR2 (germline): SGHAT, FQNNGV. J was trimmed by 10 bases and V by 2 bases; bases with no gene match: 12. The CDR3 has 16 residues. This CDR3 is CASSLPSGTSTYEQFF. DNA for the CDR3: TGTGCCAGCAGCTTACCCTCCGGGACTAGCACTTACGAGCAGTTCTTC.

This clonotype was seen many times. The V gene is TRBV7-3, the J gene TRBJ2-3; TRBD2 aligns across 8 bases. The junction had 13 bases not matched to a gene; V was cut back by 5 bases and J by 6 bases. The CDR3 is 16 amino acids. Germline lookup yields CDR1 SGHTA and CDR2 FQGTGA. The CDR3 sequence: CASSPAFGGGEDTQYF. The CDR3 nucleotides are TGTGCCAGCAGCCCTGCGTTCGGGGGGGGCGAGGATACGCAGTATTTT. The full variable domain, rest sourced from reference TRBV7-3 and TRBJ2-3, is GAGVSQTPSNKVTEKGKYVELRCDPISGHTALYWYRQSLGQGPEFLIYFQGTGAADDSGLPNDRFFAVRPEGSVSTLKIQRTERGDSAVYLCASSPAFGGGEDTQYFGPGTRLTVL.

This clonotype occurred many times. The rearrangement joins TRBV20-1 to TRBJ1-2, with no clear D. The germline V gene has CDR1 DFQATT and CDR2 SNEGSKA (reference sequence). V was pared by 4 bases and J by 3 bases, with 9 bases between. This CDR3 is built from 12 residues. The CDR3 is CSATAVDYGYTF. The CDR3 bases are TGCAGTGCTACAGCCGTTGACTATGGCTACACCTTC.

At least ten counts were recorded for this clonotype. This chain links TRBV7-2 with TRBJ1-2; D possibly corresponds to TRBD1 (5 bases). CDR3 length equals 14 residues. Per germline, CDR1 SGHTA and CDR2 FQGNSA. The V end lost 5 bases, the J end lost 8 bases, and 18 bases lay between the germline ends. The chain's CDR3 is CASSPQAQGLGYTF. The CDR3 nucleotides read TGTGCCAGCAGCCCCCAGGCCCAGGGATTAGGCTACACCTTC.

With respect to this clonotype: Given a much more abundant clone one base away, this may be a read error. V gene TRBV5-1 combines with J gene TRBJ2-3, with no clear D. The CDR3 sequence is 14 residues long. Germline-derived CDR1 and CDR2 are SGHRS and YFSETQ. V lost 0 bases and J 4 bases, leaving 9 bases between the germline ends. CDR3 amino acids: CASSLDSLADTQYF. CDR3 bases: TGCGCCAGCAGCTTGGACAGCCTAGCAGATACGCAGTATTTT.